Given below is one T cell receptor beta chain in context. This CDR3 region has 12 residues. CDR1 and CDR2 from the germline V gene are SQVTM and ANQGSEA. Trimming removed 6 bases at V and 2 bases at J, with 10 bases between. This sample was included in a study of blood T cells in healthy people across ages. Study summary: Template switching captured about one barcoded beta molecule per two T cells.

Through a sample-barcoded 5' primer and a J-beta primer mix, a second PCR was run for roughly 7 to 12 cycles. Each CDR3 protein is one row after TCRdb ran MiXCR on the 5' RACE reads. The table shows 600,000 or so distinct CDR3 sequences, with under 55% occurring only once. Sequencing used blood. This chain connects TRBV29-1 to TRBJ2-5; weak D call: TRBD2 (6 bases). The source of this sequence is a man older than 75 in good health. The CDR3 here is CSVGRGQETQYF. In DNA, the CDR3 is TGCAGCGTAGGCCGGGGGCAAGAGACCCAGTACTTC.